Below, 6 T cell receptor beta chains from the same sample are listed, as sequenced in a study of T cells in Graves' hyperthyroidism and ophthalmopathy. The TCR beta CDR3 regions underwent amplification using RNA transcripts as the source. The HTBI primer set served for first-round RT-PCR of the TCR CDR3. TCRdb passed the multiplex PCR reads through MiXCR, listing each CDR3 protein once. This table holds approximately 400,000 distinct CDR3 sequences, around 15% found once. Sequencing used blood. The receptors originated from a man aged 45-65 years with Graves' ophthalmopathy.

The genes are TRBV20-1 and TRBJ2-1; D unresolved. The CDR3 length is 10 residues. Germline CDR1 reads DFQATT; CDR2 reads SNEGSKA (reference sequence). V was clipped by 3 bases and J by 9 bases, with 6 bases between them. Here the CDR3 reads CSASLGEQFF. CDR3 sequence (DNA): TGCAGTGCTAGCTTAGGTGAGCAGTTCTTC.

This clonotype was seen ten or more times. This sequence joins TRBV18 and TRBJ2-2, with D possibly being TRBD2 (6 bases). There are 14 residues in the CDR3. Trimming stripped 3 bases from V and 5 bases from J, with 10 bases between. Per the germline V gene, CDR1 is KGHSH and CDR2 is LQKENI. The DNA of the CDR3 is TGTGCCAGCTCACCTGGAGGGCGAACCGGGGAGCTGTTTTTT. It yields the protein CASSPGGRTGELFF.

The chain recombines TRBV15 with TRBJ1-3, with D possibly TRBD1 on 6 matching bases. CDR1 LNHNV and CDR2 YYDKDF come from the germline V gene (reference sequence). The CDR3 is 14 residues long. V was shortened by 3 bases and J by 0 bases, with 6 bases between the two germline ends. The CDR3 DNA is TGTGCCACCAGCAGGGACAGCTCTGGAAACACCATATATTTT. Translating it yields CATSRDSSGNTIYF.

The chain carries TRBV10-3 and TRBJ1-2, with D perhaps matching TRBD1 (5 bases). CDR1 and CDR2 from the germline V gene are ENHRY and SYGVKD. V lost 3 bases and J 3 bases, leaving 20 bases between the germline ends. This CDR3 region has 17 residues. CDR3 region: CAISDSQIRRGDYGYTF. The CDR3 DNA reads TGTGCCATCAGTGACTCCCAAATTAGGAGGGGCGACTATGGCTACACCTTC.

This sequence joins TRBV28 and TRBJ2-2; TRBD2 matches 10 bases. Trimming removed 8 bases from V and 3 bases from J; junction bases left unmatched: 9. Germline loops: CDR1 MDHEN, CDR2 SYDVKM. The CDR3 contains 16 residues. DNA of the CDR3: TGTGCCAGCGGTCTGACAGCGGGAGGGCACACCGGGGAGCTGTTTTTT. Amino acids: CASGLTAGGHTGELFF.

This clonotype was picked up many times. The chain carries TRBV2 and TRBJ1-3; no clear D. The CDR3 is 16 residues long. V gave up 2 bases and J gave up 0 bases, with 11 bases separating them. Germline-derived CDR1 and CDR2 are SNHLY and FYNNEI. The CDR3 here is CASSEQPPGSGNTIYF. The CDR3 DNA follows: TGTGCCAGCAGTGAACAACCCCCGGGCTCTGGAAACACCATATATTTT.